This paragraph reports one T cell receptor beta chain. The antigen remains undetermined. This entry comes from a study of cytomegalovirus exposure and HLA in healthy donors. Regarding the study as a whole: The dataset shows that most TCR sequences were rare, while some public TCRs occurred in many donors. The likely origin of a cluster of highly shared sequence variants was a sequencing artifact.

The PCR ran on 60 Vbeta and 13 Jbeta primers. Libraries were prepared by immunoSEQ multiplex PCR; TCRdb keeps only in-frame clonotypes and omits some of them. Found here are tens of thousands of clones, roughly 72% of them singletons; the top ten hold around 6.5%. Looked up from germline, CDR1 is LNHDA and CDR2 is SQIVND (reference sequence). The CDR3 consists of 14 residues. V was clipped by 4 bases and J by 4 bases; unmatched bases: 6. The TCR comes from a woman aged 45-65 years in good health and CMV-seropositive. This chain joins TRBV19 and TRBJ2-7; 8 nucleotides line up with TRBD2. Input material: PBMCs. Here the CDR3 DNA reads TGTGCCAGTAGTACACGGGAGGGCCTGTACGAGCAGTACTTC. Its translation: CASSTREGLYEQYF.